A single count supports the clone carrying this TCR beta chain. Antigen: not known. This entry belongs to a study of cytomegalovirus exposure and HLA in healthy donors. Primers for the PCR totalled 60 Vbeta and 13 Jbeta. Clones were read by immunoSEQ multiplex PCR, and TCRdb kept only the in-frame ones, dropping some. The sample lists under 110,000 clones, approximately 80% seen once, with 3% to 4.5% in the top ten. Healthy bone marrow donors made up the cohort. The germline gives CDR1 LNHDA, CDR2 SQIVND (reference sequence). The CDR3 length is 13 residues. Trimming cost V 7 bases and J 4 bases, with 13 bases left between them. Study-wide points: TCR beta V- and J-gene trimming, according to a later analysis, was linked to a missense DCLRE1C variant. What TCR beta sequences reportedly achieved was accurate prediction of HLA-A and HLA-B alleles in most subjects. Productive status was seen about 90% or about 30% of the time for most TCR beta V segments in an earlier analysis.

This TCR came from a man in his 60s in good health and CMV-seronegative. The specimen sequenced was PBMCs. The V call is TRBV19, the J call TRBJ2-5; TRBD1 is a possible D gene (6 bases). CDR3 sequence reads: CASTPRGGETQYF. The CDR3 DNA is TGTGCCAGTACCCCGAGAGGGGGAGAGACCCAGTACTTC.